The 20 T cell receptor beta chains given below trace back to one sample, sequenced in a study of blood T cell repertoires in COVID-19 (dated by TCRdb to 2018 to 2020). Library creation used the immunoSEQ multiplex PCR assay. Drawn from immuneACCESS, this table holds only the in-frame rearrangements with V and J called that TCRdb kept. Clones are partly lost; checked studies trace under half to an unresolved V gene and leave the rest unexplained. This sample comprises over 100,000 clones, around 89% of them detected only once. The top ten clones comprise over 15% of the sample. Sequenced sample: peripheral blood. Source of these receptors: a human donor with acute or convalescent COVID-19. The donor label of this sample is uncertain.

The J gene is TRBJ2-1, the V gene TRBV5-6; 8 bases line up with TRBD2. This CDR3 is 16 amino acids long. Germline lookup yields CDR1 SGHDT and CDR2 YYEEEE. V lost 4 bases, J lost 2 bases, and 8 bases stayed unmatched. This chain's CDR3 is CASSLMLAGPYNEQFF. The CDR3 DNA sequence: TGTGCCAGCAGCCTTATGCTAGCGGGCCCCTACAATGAGCAGTTCTTC.

In this sample, this clone turned up once. This chain links TRBV5-1 with TRBJ1-2; tentative D call: TRBD1 (5 bases). The V and J ends lost 5 bases and 3 bases respectively, with 17 bases between them. CDR1 SGHRS and CDR2 YFSETQ come from the germline V gene. The CDR3 sequence is 15 residues long. The DNA of the CDR3 is TGCGCCAGCAGGACAGCTTATCAGCGTTACTATGGCTACACCTTC. As protein: CASRTAYQRYYGYTF.

The chain uses TRBV4-3 and TRBJ1-6; D is perhaps TRBD1 (6 bases). V was pared by 2 bases and J by 2 bases, with 19 bases between. This CDR3 is built from 19 residues. Germline assignment: CDR1 LGHNA and CDR2 YSLEER. CDR3 nucleotides: TGCGCCAGCAGCCAAACAAAGGGGGGGCGAGGCCCCTATAATTCACCCCTCCACTTT. Encoded protein: CASSQTKGGRGPYNSPLHF.

The chain couples TRBV7-8 to TRBJ2-5, with TRBD2 as a possible D gene (6 bases). Deletions cut 1 base from V and 0 bases from J, with 21 bases between. The CDR3 is 19 amino acids. CDR1 and CDR2 (germline): SGHVS, FQNEAQ. The chain's CDR3 is CASSLVGYSGDPYQETQYF. DNA of the CDR3: TGTGCCAGCAGCTTAGTCGGTTATTCGGGGGACCCGTACCAAGAGACCCAGTACTTC. The entire variable domain, with the rest obtained from reference TRBV7-8 and TRBJ2-5, is as follows: GAGVSQSPRYKVAKRGQDVALRCDPISGHVSLFWYQQALGQGPEFLTYFQNEAQLDKSGLPSDRFFAERPEGSVSTLKIQRTQQEDSAVYLCASSLVGYSGDPYQETQYFGPGTRLLVL.

The chain has TRBV6-6 and TRBJ1-3; a weak D match, TRBD1 (5 bases). The CDR3 is 15 residues long. Germline CDR1 is MNHNY and CDR2 is SVGAGI (reference sequence). V was trimmed by 4 bases and J by 0 bases, leaving 10 bases between them. The CDR3 bases are TGTGCCAGCAGTTCGACAGTTCTCTCTGGAAACACCATATATTTT. Its protein product is CASSSTVLSGNTIYF.

This clone was recorded a few times. CDR3: CASSLGQYSPLHF. Here the CDR3 DNA reads TGTGCCAGCAGCTTGGGACAGTATTCACCCCTCCACTTT. The rearrangement uses TRBV7-9 and TRBJ1-6, with 7 bases aligning to TRBD1. The CDR3 sequence is 13 residues long. Germline V lookup: CDR1 SEHNR, CDR2 FQNEAQ (reference sequence). The J segment lost 8 bases and the V segment lost 3 bases, leaving 1 base of the junction unmatched.

V is TRBV3-1 (or the pseudogene TRBV3-2) and J is TRBJ1-2; 9 bases align to TRBD1. The CDR3 totals 16 residues. The V and J ends lost 5 bases and 7 bases, in that order; junction bases with no gene match: 14. Germline lookup yields CDR1 LGHDT and CDR2 YNNKEL (reference sequence). The CDR3 region is CASSNLGRDREGGYTF. The CDR3 nucleotides are TGTGCCAGCAGCAACCTGGGGCGGGACAGGGAAGGTGGCTACACCTTC.

The chain links TRBV4-1 to TRBJ1-6, with D unresolved. Between the trimmed V and J ends, which lost 2 bases and 7 bases, there was a span of 21 bases. The length of the CDR3 is 18 residues. The germline gives CDR1 MGHRA, CDR2 YSYEKL. The CDR3: CASSQLPPGGGGNSPLHF. Written as DNA, the CDR3 is TGCGCCAGCAGCCAATTACCTCCGGGAGGCGGAGGGAATTCACCCCTCCACTTT.

The chain recombines TRBV2 with TRBJ2-7; TRBD1 aligns across 10 bases. Germline V CDR1 and CDR2: SNHLY, FYNNEI. The CDR3 has 14 residues. The trim removed 7 bases at V and 6 bases at J, leaving 9 bases unmatched. CDR3 sequence (DNA): TGTGCCAGCAACCATGGGACAGGGGACGGCGAGCAGTACTTC. Its translation is CASNHGTGDGEQYF.

This clone was seen a few times. The chain couples TRBV6-6 to TRBJ2-5; 7 nucleotides line up with TRBD1. Trimming cost V 5 bases and J 1 base; bases outside gene matches: 22. This CDR3 spans 20 amino acids. Germline CDR1 and CDR2: MNHNY and SVGAGI (reference sequence). CDR3 region: CASSPSTGRDAQGPQETQYF. CDR3 nucleotides: TGTGCCAGCAGTCCCTCAACAGGTAGGGACGCACAGGGGCCCCAAGAGACCCAGTACTTC.

In this sample, this clone turned up a few times. The chain employs TRBV7-7 and TRBJ2-5; D may be TRBD1 (7 bases). Germline-derived CDR1 and CDR2 are SSHAT and FNYEAQ (reference sequence). This CDR3 has 13 residues. V gave up 6 bases and J gave up 7 bases, with 15 bases separating them. The CDR3 is CASSYTGEATQYF. CDR3 in DNA: TGTGCCAGCAGTTACACAGGGGAGGCGACCCAGTACTTC.

The rearrangement links TRBV19 to TRBJ1-3; D not certain. Germline assignment: CDR1 LNHDA and CDR2 SQIVND (reference sequence). This CDR3 contains 14 residues. V was cut by 7 bases and J by 0 bases, with 10 bases left in between. CDR3 DNA: TGTGCCAGTAAATCAGGCATCTCTGGAAACACCATATATTTT. Its translation: CASKSGISGNTIYF.

The rearrangement joins TRBV7-9 to TRBJ1-1; maybe TRBD1 (5 bases). The CDR3 length is 15 residues. V was trimmed by 5 bases and J by 4 bases, leaving 17 bases between them. Germline V gene sequence: CDR1 SEHNR, CDR2 FQNEAQ (reference sequence). The CDR3 bases are TGTGCCAGCAGCCCCCGAGATGGGGCGGTCACTGAAGCTTTCTTT. Translated, it gives CASSPRDGAVTEAFF.

The chain uses TRBV28 and TRBJ1-1, with D possibly matching TRBD1 (6 bases). The V gene's germline CDR1 is MDHEN and CDR2 SYDVKM. Trimming cost V 3 bases and J 1 base, with 15 bases left between them. This CDR3 has 16 residues. In DNA, the CDR3 is TGTGCCAGCAGTTTGTACAGGGTCGTAAGGAACACTGAAGCTTTCTTT. It specifies CASSLYRVVRNTEAFF.

This clone showed up just once. This rearrangement joins TRBV7-2 to TRBJ1-1; the D gene is possibly TRBD1 (5 bases). With 4 bases removed from V and 4 bases from J, the gap between germline ends came to 10 bases. The CDR3 spans 13 residues. From germline, CDR1 is SGHTA and CDR2 FQGNSA. The CDR3 DNA reads TGTGCCAGCAGCTCCTTCGGGGGCACTGAAGCTTTCTTT. Translated: CASSSFGGTEAFF.

The chain is built from TRBV19 and TRBJ2-2; 8 nucleotides match TRBD1. With 0 bases clipped from V and 5 bases from J, the junction kept 11 bases outside the gene matches. There are 18 residues in the CDR3. In germline, CDR1 is LNHDA, CDR2 SQIVND (reference sequence). The CDR3 is CASSIDLVTGVRTGELFF. CDR3 nucleotide sequence: TGTGCCAGTAGTATAGATCTAGTGACAGGGGTACGGACCGGGGAGCTGTTTTTT.

In its sample, this clone ranks as hyperexpanded. The chain couples TRBV7-2 to TRBJ1-1; maybe TRBD1 (5 bases). Trimming left V 4 bases short and J 2 bases short, with 11 bases between. CDR1 is SGHTA, CDR2 FQGNSA, per germline. The CDR3 has 14 residues. The CDR3 DNA reads TGTGCCAGCAGCTCCCAGACAGTTAACACTGAAGCTTTCTTT. This sequence encodes CASSSQTVNTEAFF.

The V gene is TRBV7-9, the J gene TRBJ2-1; 7 bases are shared with TRBD2. This CDR3 spans 10 amino acids. The junction had 4 bases not matched to a gene; V was cut back by 11 bases and J by 9 bases. The germline CDR1 and CDR2 sequences are SEHNR and FQNEAQ (reference sequence). The CDR3 reads CAASSGEQFF. Written as DNA, the CDR3 is TGTGCCGCCTCTAGCGGTGAGCAGTTCTTC.

This chain links TRBV3-1 (or the pseudogene TRBV3-2) with TRBJ1-5, with a possible D match to TRBD1 (5 bases). This CDR3 region has 14 residues. V lost 0 bases to trimming and J lost 5 bases, with 8 bases between them. Looked up from germline, CDR1 is LGHDT and CDR2 is YNNKEL (reference sequence). In DNA, the CDR3 is TGTGCCAGCAGCCAAGATCGGGGGGATCAGCCCCAGCATTTT. The encoded protein is CASSQDRGDQPQHF.

The chain recombines TRBV28 with TRBJ2-1; maybe TRBD2 (6 bases). The V gene's germline CDR1 is MDHEN and CDR2 SYDVKM. Deletions cut 5 bases from V and 0 bases from J, with 11 bases between. There are 15 residues in the CDR3. The CDR3 loop is CASSMPGSSYNEQFF. In nucleotides, the CDR3 is TGTGCCAGCAGTATGCCCGGGAGCTCCTACAATGAGCAGTTCTTC.